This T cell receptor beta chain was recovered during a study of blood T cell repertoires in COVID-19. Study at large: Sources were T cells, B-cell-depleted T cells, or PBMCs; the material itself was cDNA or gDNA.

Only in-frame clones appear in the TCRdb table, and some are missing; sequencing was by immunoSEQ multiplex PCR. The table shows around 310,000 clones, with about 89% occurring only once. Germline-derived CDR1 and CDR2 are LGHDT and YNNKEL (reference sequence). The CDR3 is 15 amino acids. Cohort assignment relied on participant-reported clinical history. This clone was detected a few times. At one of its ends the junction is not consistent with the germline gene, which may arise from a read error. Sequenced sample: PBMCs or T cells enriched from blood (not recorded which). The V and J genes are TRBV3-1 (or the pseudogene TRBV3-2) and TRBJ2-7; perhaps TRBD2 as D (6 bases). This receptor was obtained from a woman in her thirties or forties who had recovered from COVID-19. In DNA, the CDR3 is TGTGCCAGCAGCCAACATCGGGGAGGTTCCTCCGAGCAGTACTTC. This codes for CASSQHRGGSSEQYF.